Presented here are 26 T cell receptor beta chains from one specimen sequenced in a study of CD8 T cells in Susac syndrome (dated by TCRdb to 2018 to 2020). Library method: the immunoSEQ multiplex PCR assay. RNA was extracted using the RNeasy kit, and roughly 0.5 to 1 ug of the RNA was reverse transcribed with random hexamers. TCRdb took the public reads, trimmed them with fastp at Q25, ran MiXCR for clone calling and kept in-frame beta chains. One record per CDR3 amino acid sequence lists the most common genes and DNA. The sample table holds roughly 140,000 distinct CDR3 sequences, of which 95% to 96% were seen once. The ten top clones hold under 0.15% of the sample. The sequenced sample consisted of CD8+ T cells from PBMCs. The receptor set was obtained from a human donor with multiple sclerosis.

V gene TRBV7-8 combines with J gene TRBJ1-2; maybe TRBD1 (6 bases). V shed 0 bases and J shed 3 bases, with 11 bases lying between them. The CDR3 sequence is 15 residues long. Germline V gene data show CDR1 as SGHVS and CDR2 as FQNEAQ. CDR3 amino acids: CASSLAGGAYYGYTF. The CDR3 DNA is TGTGCCAGCAGCTTAGCTGGGGGCGCGTACTATGGCTACACCTTC.

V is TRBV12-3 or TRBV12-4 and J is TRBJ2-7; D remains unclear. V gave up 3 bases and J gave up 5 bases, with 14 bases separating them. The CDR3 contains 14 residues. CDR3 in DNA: TGTGCCAGCAGTTTCGGCTCGCCGTCACACGAGCAGTACTTC. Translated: CASSFGSPSHEQYF.

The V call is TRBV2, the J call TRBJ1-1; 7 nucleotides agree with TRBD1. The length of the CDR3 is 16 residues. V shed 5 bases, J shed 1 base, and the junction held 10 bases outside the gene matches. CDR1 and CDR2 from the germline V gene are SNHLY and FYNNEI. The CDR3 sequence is CASSRDREMGNTEAFF. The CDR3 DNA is TGTGCCAGCAGTCGCGACAGGGAGATGGGGAACACTGAAGCTTTCTTT.

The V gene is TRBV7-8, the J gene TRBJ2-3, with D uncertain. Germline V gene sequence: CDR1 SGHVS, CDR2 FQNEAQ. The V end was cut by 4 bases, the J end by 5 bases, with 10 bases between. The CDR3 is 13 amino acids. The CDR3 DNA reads TGTGCCAGCAGCTGGAATCCGCGAGATACGCAGTATTTT. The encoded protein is CASSWNPRDTQYF.

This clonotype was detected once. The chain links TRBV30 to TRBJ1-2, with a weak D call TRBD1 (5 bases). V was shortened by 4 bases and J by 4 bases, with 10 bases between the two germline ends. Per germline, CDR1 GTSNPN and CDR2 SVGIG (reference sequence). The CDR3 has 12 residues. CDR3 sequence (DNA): TGTGCCTGGAAGAAGGGGAGCTATGGCTACACCTTC. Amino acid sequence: CAWKKGSYGYTF.

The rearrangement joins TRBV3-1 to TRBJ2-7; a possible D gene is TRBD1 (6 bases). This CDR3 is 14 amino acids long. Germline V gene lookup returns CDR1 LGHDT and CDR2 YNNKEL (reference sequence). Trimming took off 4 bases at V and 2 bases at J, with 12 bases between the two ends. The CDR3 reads CASSPTGFTYEQYV. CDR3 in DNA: TGTGCCAGCAGCCCGACAGGTTTTACCTACGAGCAGTACGTC.

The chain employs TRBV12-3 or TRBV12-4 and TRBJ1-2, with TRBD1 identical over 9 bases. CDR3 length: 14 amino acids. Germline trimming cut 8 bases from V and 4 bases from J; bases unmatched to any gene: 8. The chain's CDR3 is CASGSGTGIYGYTF. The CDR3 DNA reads TGTGCCAGCGGATCCGGGACAGGGATCTATGGCTACACCTTC.

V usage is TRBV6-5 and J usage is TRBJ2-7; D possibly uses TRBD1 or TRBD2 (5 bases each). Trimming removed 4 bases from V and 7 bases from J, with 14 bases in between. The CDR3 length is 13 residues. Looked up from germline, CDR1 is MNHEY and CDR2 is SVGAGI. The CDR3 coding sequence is TGTGCCAGCAGTTCAGGAGCCGAGGGGGAGCAGTACTTC. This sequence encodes CASSSGAEGEQYF.

CDR3 amino acids: CSARDLGQGSYEQYF. The DNA for the CDR3 is TGCAGTGCTAGAGATCTTGGACAGGGCTCCTACGAGCAGTACTTC. The chain combines TRBV20-1 with TRBJ2-7; the match to TRBD1 covers 8 bases. V dropped 0 bases and J dropped 0; count of bases not matched to a gene: 4. This CDR3 is built from 15 residues. CDR1 is DFQATT, CDR2 SNEGSKA, per germline (reference sequence).

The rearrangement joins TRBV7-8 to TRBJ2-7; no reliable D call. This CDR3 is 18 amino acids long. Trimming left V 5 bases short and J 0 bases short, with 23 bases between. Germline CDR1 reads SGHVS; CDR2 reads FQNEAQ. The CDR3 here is CASSTLPLGPLASYEQYV. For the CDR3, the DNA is TGTGCCAGCAGCACCCTTCCCCTCGGGCCCCTGGCCTCCTACGAGCAGTACGTC.

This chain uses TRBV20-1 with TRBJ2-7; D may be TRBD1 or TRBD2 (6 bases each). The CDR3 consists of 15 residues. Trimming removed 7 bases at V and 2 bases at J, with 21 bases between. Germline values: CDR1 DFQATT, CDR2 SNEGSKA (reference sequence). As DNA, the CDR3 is TGCAGTGGGACAGCGGGCATGGGGGTTACCTACGAGCAGTACTTC. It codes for CSGTAGMGVTYEQYF.

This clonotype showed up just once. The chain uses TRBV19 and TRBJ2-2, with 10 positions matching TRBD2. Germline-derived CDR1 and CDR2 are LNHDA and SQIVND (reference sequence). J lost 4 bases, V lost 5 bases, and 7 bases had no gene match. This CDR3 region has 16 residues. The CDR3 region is CASSFRTSGFTGELFF. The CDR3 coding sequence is TGTGCCAGTAGTTTCCGGACTAGCGGTTTCACCGGGGAGCTGTTTTTT.

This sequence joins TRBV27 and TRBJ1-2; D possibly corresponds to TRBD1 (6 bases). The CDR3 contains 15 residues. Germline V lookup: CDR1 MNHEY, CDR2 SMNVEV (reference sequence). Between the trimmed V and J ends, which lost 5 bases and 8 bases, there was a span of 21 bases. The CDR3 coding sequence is TGTGCCAGCAGTCTTATTCCGGGACACCTCAGGGGCTACACCTTC. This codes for CASSLIPGHLRGYTF.

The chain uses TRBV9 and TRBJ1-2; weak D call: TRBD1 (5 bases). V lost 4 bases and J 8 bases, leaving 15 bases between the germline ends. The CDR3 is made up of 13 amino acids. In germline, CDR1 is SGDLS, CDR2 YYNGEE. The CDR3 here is CASSWGTEEGYTF. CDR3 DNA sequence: TGTGCCAGCAGCTGGGGGACGGAAGAGGGCTACACCTTC.

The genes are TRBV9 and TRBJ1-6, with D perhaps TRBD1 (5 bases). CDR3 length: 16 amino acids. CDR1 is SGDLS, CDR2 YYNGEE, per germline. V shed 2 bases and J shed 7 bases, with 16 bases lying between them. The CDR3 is CASSVGSGTVNSPLHF. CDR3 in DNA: TGTGCCAGCAGCGTGGGCTCGGGGACCGTCAATTCACCCCTCCACTTT.

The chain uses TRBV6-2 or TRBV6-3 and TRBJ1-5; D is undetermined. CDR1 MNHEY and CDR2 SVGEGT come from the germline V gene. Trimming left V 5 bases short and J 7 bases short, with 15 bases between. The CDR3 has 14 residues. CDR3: CASSQGSNKQPQHF. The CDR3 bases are TGTGCCAGCAGTCAAGGATCTAACAAACAGCCCCAGCATTTT.

CDR3 coding DNA: TGTGCCAGCAGCTTAGATCCATACGGCGCTGAAGCTTTCTTT. This encodes CASSLDPYGAEAFF. V is TRBV11-2 and J is TRBJ1-1; D gene ambiguous. With 0 bases removed from V and 6 bases from J, the gap between germline ends came to 11 bases. Germline assignment: CDR1 SGHAT and CDR2 FQNNGV. CDR3 length: 14 residues.

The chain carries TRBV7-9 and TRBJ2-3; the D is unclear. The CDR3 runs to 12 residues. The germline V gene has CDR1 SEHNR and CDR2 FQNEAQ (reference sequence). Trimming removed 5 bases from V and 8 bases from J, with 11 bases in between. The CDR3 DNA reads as TGTGCCAGCAGCCCCGCACTGGGTACGCAGTATTTT. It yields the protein CASSPALGTQYF.

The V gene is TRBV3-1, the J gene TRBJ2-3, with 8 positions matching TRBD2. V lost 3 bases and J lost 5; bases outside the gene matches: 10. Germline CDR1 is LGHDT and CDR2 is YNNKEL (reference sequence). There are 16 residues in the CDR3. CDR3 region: CASSQPGGPGLDTQYF. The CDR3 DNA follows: TGTGCCAGCAGCCAGCCGGGGGGGCCGGGTTTAGATACGCAGTATTTT.

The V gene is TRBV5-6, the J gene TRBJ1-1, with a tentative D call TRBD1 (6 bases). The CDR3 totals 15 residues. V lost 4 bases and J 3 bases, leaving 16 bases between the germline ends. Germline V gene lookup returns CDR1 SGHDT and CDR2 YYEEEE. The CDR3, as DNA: TGTGCCAGCAGCGGTTACCCCTCAGGGGACACTGAAGCTTTCTTT. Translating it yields CASSGYPSGDTEAFF. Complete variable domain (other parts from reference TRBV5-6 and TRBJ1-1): DAGVTQSPTHLIKTRGQQVTLRCSPKSGHDTVSWYQQALGQGPQFIFQYYEEEERQRGNFPDRFSGHQFPNYSSELNVNALLLGDSALYLCASSGYPSGDTEAFFGQGTRLTVV.

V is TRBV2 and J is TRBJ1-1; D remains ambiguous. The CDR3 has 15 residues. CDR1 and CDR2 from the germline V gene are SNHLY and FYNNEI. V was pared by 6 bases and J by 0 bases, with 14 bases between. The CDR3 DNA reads TGTGCCAGCAGGCCCAACCCCTACATGAACACTGAAGCTTTCTTT. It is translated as CASRPNPYMNTEAFF.

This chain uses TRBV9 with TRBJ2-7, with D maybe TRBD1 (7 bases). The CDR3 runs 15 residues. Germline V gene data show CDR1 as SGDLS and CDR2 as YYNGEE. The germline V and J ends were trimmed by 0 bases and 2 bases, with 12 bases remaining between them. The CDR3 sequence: CASSVAGGTTYEQYF. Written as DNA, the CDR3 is TGTGCCAGCAGCGTAGCAGGGGGGACCACCTACGAGCAGTACTTC.

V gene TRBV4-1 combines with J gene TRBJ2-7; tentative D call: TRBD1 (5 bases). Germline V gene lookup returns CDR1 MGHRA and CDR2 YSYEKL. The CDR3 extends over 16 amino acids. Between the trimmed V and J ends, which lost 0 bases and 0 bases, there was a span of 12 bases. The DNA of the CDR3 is TGCGCCAGCAGCCAAGATTGGGGCGAGAGCTCCTACGAGCAGTACTTC. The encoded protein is CASSQDWGESSYEQYF.

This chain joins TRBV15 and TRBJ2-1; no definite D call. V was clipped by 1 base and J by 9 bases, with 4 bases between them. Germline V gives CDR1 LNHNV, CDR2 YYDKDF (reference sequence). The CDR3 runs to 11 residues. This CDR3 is CATSRGPEQFF. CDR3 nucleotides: TGTGCCACCAGCAGAGGGCCTGAGCAGTTCTTC.

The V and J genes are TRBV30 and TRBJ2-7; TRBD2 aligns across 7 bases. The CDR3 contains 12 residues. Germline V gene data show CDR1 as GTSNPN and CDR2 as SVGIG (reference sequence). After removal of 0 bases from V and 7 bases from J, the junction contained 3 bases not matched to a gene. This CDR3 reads CAWSVRGSEQYF. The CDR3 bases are TGTGCCTGGAGTGTGCGGGGGAGTGAGCAGTACTTC.

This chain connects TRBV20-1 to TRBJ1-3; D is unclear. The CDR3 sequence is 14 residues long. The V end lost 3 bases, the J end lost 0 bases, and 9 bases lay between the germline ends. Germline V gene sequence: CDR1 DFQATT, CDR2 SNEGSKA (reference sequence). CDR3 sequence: CSASGGVSGNTIYF. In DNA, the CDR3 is TGCAGTGCTAGTGGCGGGGTCTCTGGAAACACCATATATTTT.